One TCR beta chain is described in this entry. Authors' data handling: Nucleated cell number was recorded as an estimate derived from reference gene primer amplification. Libraries were prepared by immunoSEQ multiplex PCR; TCRdb keeps only in-frame clonotypes and omits some of them. V, J and clone size are those of that table, while D and trimming were read from the DNA. Of 43,000 or so clones listed, around four fifths were seen once; the top ten hold roughly 6%. The germline V and J ends were trimmed by 0 bases and 4 bases, with 9 bases remaining between them. The CDR3 has 14 residues. Germline V gene sequence: CDR1 ENHRY, CDR2 SYGVKD. This sample was taken from a study of blood T cell repertoires in COVID-19. Study background: Samples representing acute and convalescent COVID-19 were sourced from the United States, Italy and Spain. From T cells, B-cell-depleted T cells, or PBMCs came the material, which was cDNA or gDNA.

The sequence was collected from a woman older than 75 with acute or convalescent COVID-19. The sample consisted of peripheral blood. J is TRBJ1-2 and V is TRBV10-3; no clear D. The CDR3 loop is CAISESSRSYGYTF. The DNA of the CDR3 is TGTGCCATCAGTGAGTCGAGCCGGAGCTATGGCTACACCTTC.